The entry below describes one T cell receptor (beta chain). What it binds is unknown. V dropped 7 bases and J dropped 5 bases, with 10 bases sitting between them. Germline lookup yields CDR1 LNHDA and CDR2 SQIVND (reference sequence). The CDR3 totals 12 residues. The data were obtained in a study of PD-1 blockade in classical Hodgkin lymphoma. The assay was immunoSEQ multiplex PCR, and TCRdb's table has in-frame clones only and misses some. Among more than 90,000 clones listed, about 89% were seen once. Brentuximab vedotin exposure varied, and every patient relapsed after autologous stem cell transplantation. The study's findings and limits: Reports indicated that newly diagnosed patients had lower baseline TCR diversity than healthy donors did. Partial responders and progressors had significantly lower baseline TCR diversity. A significant rise in TCR diversity by C4D1 was seen for CD4+ but not CD8+ cells.

The receptor's source is a human donor with classical Hodgkin lymphoma. The sample here was peripheral blood mononuclear cells (PBMCs), taken before the second cycle of nivolumab. The genes are TRBV19 and TRBJ2-3, with a tentative D call TRBD2 (5 bases). The DNA of the CDR3 is TGTGCCAGTAAATCGGGGATAGATACGCAGTATTTT. Translating it yields CASKSGIDTQYF.